The rows below give T cell receptor beta chains drawn from one sample of a study of control samples from healthy donors and cancer patients. Sequenced by immunoSEQ multiplex PCR; TCRdb stores in-frame clones only, minus some. The sample holds 190,000 or so clones, about 93% seen once. Source material: blood. Receptors were obtained from a man younger than 35 in good health. Both conserved end residues are part of each CDR3. Fields, in order: V gene, J gene, D gene, clone size, CDR3 protein, CDR3 DNA. D genes are given only for firm matches. Clone size is given for some rows only: seen once, a few or many times, or a class if the clone is expanded.

TRBV11-2	TRBJ1-2	-	-	CASSLESSYGYTF	TGTGCCAGCAGCTTAGAGTCCTCCTATGGCTACACCTTC
TRBV4-1	TRBJ2-2	-	-	CASSQERRTATGELFF	TGCGCCAGCAGCCAAGAAAGGCGGACGGCCACCGGGGAGCTGTTTTTT
TRBV7-8	TRBJ1-2	TRBD1	-	CASSLGTGGYGYTF	TGTGCCAGCAGCTTAGGTACAGGGGGCTATGGCTACACCTTC
TRBV19	TRBJ2-7	TRBD1	-	CASSVGQGGEQYF	TGTGCCAGTAGTGTGGGACAGGGGGGCGAGCAGTACTTC
TRBV6-2/TRBV6-3	TRBJ1-2	-	-	CASSYVPDYGYTF	TGTGCCAGCAGTTACGTCCCCGACTATGGCTACACCTTC
TRBV18	TRBJ2-1	TRBD2	once	CASSPGGGLHNEQFF	TGTGCCAGCTCACCGGGCGGGGGACTCCACAATGAGCAGTTCTTC
TRBV25-1	TRBJ2-2	TRBD2	-	CASRKGTGLRTGELFF	TGTGCCAGCAGGAAGGGGACGGGACTAAGGACCGGGGAGCTGTTTTTT
TRBV6-5	TRBJ1-1	-	-	CASRLEVGGQAFF	TGTGCCAGCAGGTTGGAGGTGGGTGGACAAGCTTTCTTT
TRBV25-1	TRBJ2-2	TRBD1	-	CASSEQGAGGELFF	TGTGCCAGCAGTGAACAGGGGGCGGGCGGGGAGCTGTTTTTT
TRBV28	TRBJ1-5	-	-	CASSLIQTNQPQHF	TGTGCCAGCAGTTTAATACAGACCAATCAGCCCCAGCATTTT
TRBV10-3	TRBJ2-2	-	-	CAISGAITGELFF	TGTGCCATCAGTGGAGCGATCACCGGGGAGCTGTTTTTT
TRBV19	TRBJ1-1	-	-	CASSIPWAGAEAFF	TGTGCCAGTAGTATACCGTGGGCAGGGGCTGAAGCTTTCTTT
TRBV25-1	TRBJ1-1	-	-	CASSPSPAEAFF	TGTGCCAGCAGTCCTAGTCCTGCTGAAGCTTTCTTT
TRBV6-6	TRBJ2-5	TRBD2	-	CASKTSGGGETQYF	TGTGCCAGCAAGACTAGCGGGGGGGGAGAGACCCAGTACTTC
TRBV5-4	TRBJ1-6	TRBD1	-	CASSATGGGSPLHF	TGTGCCAGCAGCGCGACAGGGGGCGGTTCACCCCTCCACTTT
TRBV29-1	TRBJ2-2	-	-	CSVLARAGQPNTGELFF	TGCAGCGTTCTCGCACGCGCCGGACAGCCCAACACCGGGGAGCTGTTTTTT